These 17 T cell receptor beta chains were all obtained from the same sample, sequenced in a study of lymphopenia after photon versus proton radiotherapy. Measured with immunoSEQ multiplex PCR; TCRdb has only the in-frame clones, and not every one. The sample lists some 38,000 clones, around nine tenths seen once, with approximately 14% in the top ten. The input for sequencing was peripheral blood, taken from a patient treated with photon-based radiotherapy. These receptors were taken from a man in his sixties with cholangiocarcinoma.

This chain joins TRBV28 and TRBJ2-4; tentatively, D is TRBD2 (7 bases). Between the trimmed V and J ends, which lost 6 bases and 11 bases, there was a span of 26 bases. The germline gives CDR1 MDHEN, CDR2 SYDVKM. This CDR3 comprises 16 residues. The CDR3 region is CASSPGQLLAGGVQYF. For the CDR3, the DNA is TGTGCCAGCAGCCCGGGACAACTTTTAGCGGGTGGGGTTCAGTACTTC.

V and J are TRBV5-5 and TRBJ1-6; D ambiguous. The CDR3 totals 15 residues. V was clipped by 4 bases and J by 4 bases, with 12 bases between them. Germline CDR1 and CDR2: SGHKS and YYEKEE (reference sequence). The chain's CDR3 is CASSIGEQYNSPLHF. The CDR3 DNA follows: TGTGCCAGCAGCATTGGGGAACAGTATAATTCACCCCTCCACTTT.

CDR3 coding DNA: TGTGCCAGCTCCCAGGGTGGAGCGGGAGGGCTAGATACGCAGTATTTT. Translating gives CASSQGGAGGLDTQYF. The chain joins TRBV11-2 to TRBJ2-3; 10 nucleotides agree with TRBD2. Germline V gene lookup returns CDR1 SGHAT and CDR2 FQNNGV. The CDR3 contains 16 residues. The V and J ends lost 8 bases and 5 bases, in that order; junction bases with no gene match: 13. Drawing the rest from reference TRBV11-2 and TRBJ2-3, the complete variable domain is EAGVAQSPRYKIIEKRQSVAFWCNPISGHATLYWYQQILGQGPKLLIQFQNNGVVDDSQLPKDRFSAERLKGVDSTLKIQPAKLEDSAVYLCASSQGGAGGLDTQYFGPGTRLTVL.

This chain uses TRBV28 with TRBJ1-4, with D possibly being TRBD1 (6 bases). CDR1 is MDHEN and CDR2 is SYDVKM in the germline V gene. The CDR3 length is 13 residues. Deletions cut 7 bases from V and 7 bases from J, with 13 bases between. The CDR3 nucleotides read TGTGCCAGCAAACGGGTAGGGGGTGAAAAACTGTTTTTT. As protein: CASKRVGGEKLFF.

This rearrangement joins TRBV9 to TRBJ2-1; 7 nucleotides match TRBD1. The CDR3 has 15 amino acids. Trimming cost V 4 bases and J 2 bases; bases outside gene matches: 6. Germline V CDR1 and CDR2: SGDLS, YYNGEE. The CDR3 sequence is CASSQPGQPYNEQFF. The CDR3 nucleotides read TGTGCCAGCAGCCAACCGGGACAGCCCTACAATGAGCAGTTCTTC.

Remarks on this clone: At one boundary the junction diverges from the germline segment, which might be a read error. Additional DNA sequences in this sample encode the identical CDR3. V usage is TRBV7-8 and J usage is TRBJ2-7, with TRBD1 as a possible D gene (5 bases). The CDR3 length is 14 residues. Looked up from germline, CDR1 is SGHVS and CDR2 is FQNEAQ. CDR3 sequence: CASSPTMQGYEQYF. The CDR3 DNA reads TGCGCCAGCAGCCCAACCATGCAGGGTTACGAGCAGTACTTC. Full variable domain (remainder filled in from reference TRBV7-8 and TRBJ2-7): GAGVSQSPRYKVAKRGQDVALRCDPISGHVSLFWYQQALGQGPEFLTYFQNEAQLDKSGLPSDRFFAERPEGSVSTLKIQRTQQEDSAVYLCASSPTMQGYEQYFGPGTRLTVT.

The rearrangement links TRBV7-9 to TRBJ2-5, with TRBD1 as a possible D gene (5 bases). CDR3 length: 15 amino acids. V lost 4 bases, J lost 5 bases, and 17 bases lay in between. Germline-derived CDR1 and CDR2 are SEHNR and FQNEAQ (reference sequence). The CDR3 nucleotides are TGTGCCAGCAGCTCCCCCTCCTCAGGGTGGGAGACCCAGTACTTC. Amino acids: CASSSPSSGWETQYF.

This chain joins TRBV10-3 and TRBJ1-3; D ambiguous. There are 13 residues in the CDR3. With 4 bases removed from V and 4 bases from J, the gap between germline ends came to 8 bases. Germline V gene sequence: CDR1 ENHRY, CDR2 SYGVKD. DNA for the CDR3: TGTGCCATCAGTGCCGGGATGGGAAACACCATATATTTT. Encoded protein: CAISAGMGNTIYF.

The chain uses TRBV21-1 and TRBJ1-2. TRBV21-1 is a documented pseudogene. The CDR3 length is 17 residues. The DNA for the CDR3 is TGTGCCAGCAGCAAATCCACTAACTCGGGACGGATCTATGGCTACACCTTC. Translated, it gives CASSKSTNSGRIYGYTF.

The chain has TRBV14 and TRBJ2-6, with a tentative D call TRBD2 (5 bases). Between the trimmed V and J ends, which lost 4 bases and 1 base, there was a span of 20 bases. The CDR3 is made up of 19 amino acids. Germline V gene data show CDR1 as SGHDN and CDR2 as FVKESK. The CDR3 loop is CASSRDSERRRSGANVLTF. The CDR3 coding sequence is TGTGCCAGCAGCCGCGACTCGGAGCGGAGACGATCTGGGGCCAACGTCCTGACTTTC.

The V and J genes are TRBV5-1 and TRBJ1-3; 8 nucleotides line up with TRBD1. The V gene's germline CDR1 is SGHRS and CDR2 YFSETQ. The junction had 2 bases not matched to a gene; V was cut back by 4 bases and J by 2 bases. The CDR3 extends over 14 amino acids. The CDR3 DNA reads as TGCGCCAGCAGCCTGACAGGGGCTGGAAACACCATATATTTT. Its translation: CASSLTGAGNTIYF.

This chain links TRBV9 with TRBJ1-5; D might be TRBD1 (6 bases). Germline assignment: CDR1 SGDLS and CDR2 YYNGEE. This CDR3 is built from 14 residues. Trimming left V 4 bases short and J 7 bases short, with 15 bases between. The CDR3 sequence is CASSPAGGHQPQHF. The CDR3 nucleotides read TGTGCCAGCAGCCCGGCGGGGGGGCACCAGCCCCAGCATTTT.

The chain uses TRBV10-3 and TRBJ2-2; 9 bases are a match to TRBD1. This CDR3 contains 16 residues. V trimming: 8 bases; J trimming: 1 base; junction bases outside the gene matches: 8. From germline, CDR1 is ENHRY and CDR2 SYGVKD. The CDR3 DNA follows: TGTGCCATCCGCGGGACAGGGACCTTGAACACCGGGGAGCTGTTTTTT. Translating gives CAIRGTGTLNTGELFF.

The V and J genes are TRBV13 and TRBJ2-7; no clear D. Germline V lookup: CDR1 PRHDT, CDR2 FYEKMQ (reference sequence). CDR3 length equals 14 residues. The germline V and J ends were trimmed by 1 base and 0 bases, with 7 bases remaining between them. Here the CDR3 reads CASSLDVNSYEQYF. The DNA of the CDR3 is TGTGCCAGCAGCTTAGACGTCAACTCCTACGAGCAGTACTTC.

The chain employs TRBV6-1 and TRBJ2-7, with D unresolved. Trimming took off 4 bases at V and 6 bases at J, with 10 bases between the two ends. Germline loops: CDR1 MNHNS, CDR2 SASEGT. There are 12 residues in the CDR3. The CDR3: CASSGGILEQYF. In DNA, the CDR3 is TGTGCCAGCAGTGGGGGTATCCTCGAGCAGTACTTC.

This sequence joins TRBV6-5 and TRBJ1-2; D ambiguous. Germline V gene data show CDR1 as MNHEY and CDR2 as SVGAGI. Trimming shortened V by 4 bases and J by 6 bases, and 15 bases separated the two germline ends. The CDR3 spans 14 residues. CDR3 loop: CASSFFGWTDGYTF. The CDR3 DNA sequence: TGTGCCAGCAGTTTTTTCGGATGGACGGATGGCTACACCTTC.

This chain links TRBV11-3 with TRBJ1-4; 7 bases are a match to TRBD1. From germline, CDR1 is SGHNT and CDR2 YENEEA. CDR3 length equals 15 residues. Trimming took 2 bases from V and 7 from J; bases not matched to a gene: 7. The CDR3 DNA follows: TGTGCCAGCAGCTTAAGGGACAGTCGGGGTGAAAAACTGTTTTTT. Protein: CASSLRDSRGEKLFF.